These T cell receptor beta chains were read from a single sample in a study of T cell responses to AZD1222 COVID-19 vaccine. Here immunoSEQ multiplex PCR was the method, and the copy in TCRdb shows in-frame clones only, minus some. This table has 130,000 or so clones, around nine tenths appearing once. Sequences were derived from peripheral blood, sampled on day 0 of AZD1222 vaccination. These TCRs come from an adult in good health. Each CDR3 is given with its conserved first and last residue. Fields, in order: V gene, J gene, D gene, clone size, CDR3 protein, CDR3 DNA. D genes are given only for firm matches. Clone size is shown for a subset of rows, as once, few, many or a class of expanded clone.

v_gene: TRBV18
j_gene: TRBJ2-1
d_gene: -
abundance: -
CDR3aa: CASSPASNKDTQFF
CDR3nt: TGTGCCAGCTCACCAGCGTCTAATAAGGATACGCAGTTCTTC

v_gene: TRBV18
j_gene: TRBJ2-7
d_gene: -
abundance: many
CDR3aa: CASSPTGAYEQYF
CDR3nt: TGTGCCAGCTCACCCACGGGAGCCTACGAGCAGTACTTC

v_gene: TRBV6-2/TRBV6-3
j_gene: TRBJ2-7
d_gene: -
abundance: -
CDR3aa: CASSYRGGGYEQYF
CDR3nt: TGTGCCAGCAGTTACAGAGGGGGAGGTTACGAGCAGTACTTC

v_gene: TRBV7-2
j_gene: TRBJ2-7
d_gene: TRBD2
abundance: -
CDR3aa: CASSPASGGSYEQYF
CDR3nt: TGTGCCAGCAGCCCCGCTAGCGGAGGCTCCTACGAGCAGTACTTC

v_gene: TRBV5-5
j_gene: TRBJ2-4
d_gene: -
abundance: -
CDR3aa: CASSMQGNIGKNIQYF
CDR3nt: TGTGCCAGCAGCATGCAGGGGAATATCGGCAAAAACATTCAGTACTTC

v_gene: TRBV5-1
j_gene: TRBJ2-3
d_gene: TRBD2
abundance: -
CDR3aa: CASSLRGLAGGTDTQYF
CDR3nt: TGCGCCAGCAGCTTGAGGGGACTAGCGGGAGGCACAGATACGCAGTATTTT

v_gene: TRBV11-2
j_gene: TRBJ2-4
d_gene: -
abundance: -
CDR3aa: CASSVIRGGKNIQYF
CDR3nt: TGTGCCAGCAGCGTTATTAGGGGCGGCAAAAACATTCAGTACTTC

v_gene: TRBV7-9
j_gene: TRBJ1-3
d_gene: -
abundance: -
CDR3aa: CASSLDGNTIYF
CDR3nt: TGTGCCAGCAGCTTGGATGGAAACACCATATATTTT

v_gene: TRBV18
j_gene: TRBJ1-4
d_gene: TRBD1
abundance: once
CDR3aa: CASSRTGGSNEKLFF
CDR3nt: TGTGCCAGCTCTCGGACAGGGGGCTCTAATGAAAAACTGTTTTTT

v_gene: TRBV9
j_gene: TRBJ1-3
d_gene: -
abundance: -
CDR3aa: CASSVGTSSGNTIYF
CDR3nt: TGTGCCAGCAGCGTCGGGACAAGCTCTGGAAACACCATATATTTT

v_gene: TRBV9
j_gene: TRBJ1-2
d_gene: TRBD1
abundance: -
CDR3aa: CASSLPGQGSNYGYTF
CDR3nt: TGTGCCAGCAGCCTACCGGGACAGGGCTCTAACTATGGCTACACCTTC

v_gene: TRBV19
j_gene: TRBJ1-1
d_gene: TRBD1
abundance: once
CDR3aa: CASRGQGAAEAFF
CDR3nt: TGTGCCAGTAGAGGACAGGGCGCCGCTGAAGCTTTCTTT

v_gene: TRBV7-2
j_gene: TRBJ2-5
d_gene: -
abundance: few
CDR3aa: CASSHGPSWAQYF
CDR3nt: TGTGCCAGCAGCCATGGGCCCTCTTGGGCCCAGTACTTC

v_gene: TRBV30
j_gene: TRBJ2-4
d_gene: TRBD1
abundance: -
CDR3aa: CAWSRDRVAKNIQYF
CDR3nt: TGTGCCTGGAGCCGGGACAGGGTGGCCAAAAACATTCAGTACTTC

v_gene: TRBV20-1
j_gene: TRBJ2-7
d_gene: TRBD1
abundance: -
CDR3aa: CSARTGAEQYF
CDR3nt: TGCAGTGCTCGGACAGGGGCCGAGCAGTACTTC

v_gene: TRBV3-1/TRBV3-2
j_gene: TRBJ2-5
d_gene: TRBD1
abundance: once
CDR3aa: CASSQAGQAQETQYF
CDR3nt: TGTGCCAGCAGCCAGGCGGGACAGGCTCAAGAGACCCAGTACTTC

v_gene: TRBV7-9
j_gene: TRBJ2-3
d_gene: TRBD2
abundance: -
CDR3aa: CASSLGTSGSTGTDTQYF
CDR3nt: TGTGCCAGCAGCTTGGGGACTAGCGGGAGTACAGGTACAGATACGCAGTATTTT

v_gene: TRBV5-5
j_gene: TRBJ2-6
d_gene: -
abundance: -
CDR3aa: CASTSERRANVLTF
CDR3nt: TGTGCCAGCACCTCTGAGCGACGGGCCAACGTCCTGACTTTC

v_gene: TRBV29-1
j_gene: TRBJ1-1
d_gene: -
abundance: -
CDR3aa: CSAAKSGARGTEAFF
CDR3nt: TGCAGCGCCGCAAAGTCGGGGGCGCGCGGCACTGAAGCTTTCTTT

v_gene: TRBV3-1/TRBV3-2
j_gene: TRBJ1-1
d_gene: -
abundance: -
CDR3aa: CASGHDSNTEAFF
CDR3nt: TGTGCCAGCGGACACGACAGTAACACTGAAGCTTTCTTT

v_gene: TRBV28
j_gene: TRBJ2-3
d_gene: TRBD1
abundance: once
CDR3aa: CASTYGQGADTQYF
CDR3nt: TGTGCCAGCACCTATGGACAGGGGGCAGATACGCAGTATTTT

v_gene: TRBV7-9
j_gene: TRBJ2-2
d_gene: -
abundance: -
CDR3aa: CASSLDSLLGVTGELFF
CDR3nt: TGTGCCAGCAGCTTAGACTCTCTCCTGGGCGTCACCGGGGAGCTGTTTTTT

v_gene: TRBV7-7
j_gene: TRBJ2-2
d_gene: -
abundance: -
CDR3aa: CASSLGTGATGELFF
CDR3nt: TGTGCTAGCAGCTTAGGGACCGGGGCCACCGGGGAGCTGTTTTTT

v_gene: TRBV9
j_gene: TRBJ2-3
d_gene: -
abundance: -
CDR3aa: CASSVGLHLPQTDTQYF
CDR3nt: TGTGCCAGCAGCGTAGGCCTACATCTACCCCAAACAGATACGCAGTATTTT

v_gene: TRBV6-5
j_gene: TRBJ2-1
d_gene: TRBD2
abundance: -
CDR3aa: CASSSGRARNEQFF
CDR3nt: TGTGCCAGCAGTAGCGGGAGGGCCAGAAATGAGCAGTTCTTC

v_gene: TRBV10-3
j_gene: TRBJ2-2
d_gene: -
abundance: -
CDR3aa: CAISEQGTANTGELFF
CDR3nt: TGTGCCATCAGTGAGCAGGGGACTGCGAACACCGGGGAGCTGTTTTTT

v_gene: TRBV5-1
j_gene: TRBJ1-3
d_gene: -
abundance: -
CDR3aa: CASSPSYGGLGNTIYF
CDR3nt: TGCGCCAGCAGCCCATCGTACGGGGGGCTAGGAAACACCATATATTTT

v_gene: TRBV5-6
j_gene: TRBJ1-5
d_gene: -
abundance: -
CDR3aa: CASSYGQDRVGQPQHF
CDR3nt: TGTGCCAGCAGCTATGGGCAGGATCGTGTCGGTCAGCCCCAGCATTTT

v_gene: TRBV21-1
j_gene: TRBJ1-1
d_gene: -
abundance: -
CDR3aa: CASSKGIKDRVNTEAFF
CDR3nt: TGTGCCAGCAGCAAAGGAATAAAGGACAGGGTGAACACTGAAGCTTTCTTT

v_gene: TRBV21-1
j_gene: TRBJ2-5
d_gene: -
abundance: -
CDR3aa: CASSYGETQYF
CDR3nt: TGTGCCAGCAGCTATGGAGAGACCCAGTACTTC

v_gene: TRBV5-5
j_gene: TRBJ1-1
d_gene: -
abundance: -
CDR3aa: CASSFRVTEAFF
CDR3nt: TGTGCCAGCAGCTTCCGAGTCACTGAAGCTTTCTTT

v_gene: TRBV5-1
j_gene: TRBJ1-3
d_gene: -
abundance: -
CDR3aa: CASSLQATSSGNTIYF
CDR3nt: TGCGCCAGCAGCTTACAGGCCACCAGCTCTGGAAACACCATATATTTT

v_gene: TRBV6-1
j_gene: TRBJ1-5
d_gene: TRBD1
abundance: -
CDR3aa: CASSDTGGNQPQHF
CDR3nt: TGTGCCAGCAGTGACACAGGGGGCAATCAGCCCCAGCATTTT

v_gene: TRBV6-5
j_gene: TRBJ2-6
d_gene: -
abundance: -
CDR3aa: CASSYAQSGANVLTF
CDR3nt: TGTGCCAGCAGTTACGCCCAGTCTGGTGCCAACGTCCTGACTTTC

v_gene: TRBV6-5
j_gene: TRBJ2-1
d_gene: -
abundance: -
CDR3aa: CASTRSYNEQFF
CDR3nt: TGTGCCAGCACGCGCTCCTACAATGAGCAGTTCTTC

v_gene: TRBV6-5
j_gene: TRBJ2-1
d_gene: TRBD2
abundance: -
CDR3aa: CASRLAGGNYNEQFF
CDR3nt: TGTGCCAGCAGGCTAGCGGGGGGGAACTACAATGAGCAGTTCTTC

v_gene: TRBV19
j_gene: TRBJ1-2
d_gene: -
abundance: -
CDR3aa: CASSIDLQGPLYGYTF
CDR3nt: TGTGCCAGTAGTATAGATCTGCAGGGCCCTCTGTATGGCTACACCTTC

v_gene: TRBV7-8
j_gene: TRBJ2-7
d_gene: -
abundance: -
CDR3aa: CASTTGRSSYEQYF
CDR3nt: TGTGCCAGCACCACGGGACGGAGCTCCTACGAGCAGTACTTC

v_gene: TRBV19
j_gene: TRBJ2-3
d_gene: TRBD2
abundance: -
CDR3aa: CASSIGLAGGADTQYF
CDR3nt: TGTGCCAGTAGTATAGGGCTAGCGGGGGGGGCAGATACGCAGTATTTT

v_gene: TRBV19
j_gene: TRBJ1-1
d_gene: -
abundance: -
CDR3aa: CASSIALNTEAFF
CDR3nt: TGTGCCAGTAGTATAGCCCTAAACACTGAAGCTTTCTTT

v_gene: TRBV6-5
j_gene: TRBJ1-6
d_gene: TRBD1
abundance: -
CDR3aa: CASSQGAQLGSPLHF
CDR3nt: TGTGCCAGCAGTCAGGGGGCGCAGCTTGGTTCACCCCTCCACTTT

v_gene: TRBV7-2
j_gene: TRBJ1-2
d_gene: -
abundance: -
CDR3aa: CASSLGNQGRTYTF
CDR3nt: TGTGCCAGCAGCTTAGGGAACCAGGGACGCACCTACACCTTC

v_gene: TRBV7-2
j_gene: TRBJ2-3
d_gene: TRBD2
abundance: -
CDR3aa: CASSLGLAGDTQYF
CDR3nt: TGTGCCAGCAGCCTAGGACTAGCGGGAGATACGCAGTATTTT

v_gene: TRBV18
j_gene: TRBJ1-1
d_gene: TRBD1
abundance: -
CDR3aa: CASSLDRGASNF
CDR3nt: TGTGCCAGCTCACTGGACAGGGGTGCTTCTAACTTT

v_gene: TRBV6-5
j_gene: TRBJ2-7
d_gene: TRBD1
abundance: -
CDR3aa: CASSHGTGRYEQYF
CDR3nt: TGTGCCAGCAGTCACGGGACAGGGCGATACGAGCAGTACTTC

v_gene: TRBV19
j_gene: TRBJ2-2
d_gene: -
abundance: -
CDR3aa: CASSPRAVFTGELFF
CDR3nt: TGTGCCAGTAGTCCCCGGGCCGTCTTCACCGGGGAGCTGTTTTTT

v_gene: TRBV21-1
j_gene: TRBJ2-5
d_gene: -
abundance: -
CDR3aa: CASTRLAGVTETQYF
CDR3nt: TGTGCCAGCACCCGACTAGCGGGAGTTACGGAGACCCAGTACTTC

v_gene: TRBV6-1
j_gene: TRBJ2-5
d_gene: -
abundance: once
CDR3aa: CASSEGGLQETQYF
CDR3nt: TGTGCCAGCAGTGAGGGGGGTTTGCAAGAGACCCAGTACTTC

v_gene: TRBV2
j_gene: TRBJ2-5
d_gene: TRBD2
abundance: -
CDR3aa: CASSALAGPQETQYF
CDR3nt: TGTGCCAGCAGTGCCCTAGCGGGTCCACAAGAGACCCAGTACTTC

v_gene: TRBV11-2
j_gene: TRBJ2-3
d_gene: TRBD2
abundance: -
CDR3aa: CASSISGSKDTQYF
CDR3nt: TGTGCCAGCAGCATTAGCGGGAGTAAGGATACGCAGTATTTT

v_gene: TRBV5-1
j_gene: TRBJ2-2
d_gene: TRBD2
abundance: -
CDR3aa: CASSKTSGRITGELFF
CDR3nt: TGCGCCAGCAGTAAGACTAGCGGGAGAATCACCGGGGAGCTGTTTTTT

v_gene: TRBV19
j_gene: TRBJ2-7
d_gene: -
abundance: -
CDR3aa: CASSIAMSDSYEQYF
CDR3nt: TGTGCCAGTAGTATCGCCATGAGCGACAGCTACGAGCAGTACTTC

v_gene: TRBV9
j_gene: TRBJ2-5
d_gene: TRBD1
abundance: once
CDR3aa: CASSAQGVFAEETQYF
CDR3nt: TGTGCCAGCAGCGCTCAGGGGGTCTTTGCCGAAGAGACCCAGTACTTC

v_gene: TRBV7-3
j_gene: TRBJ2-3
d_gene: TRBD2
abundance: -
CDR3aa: CASSLGSGVDTQYF
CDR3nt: TGTGCCAGCAGCTTAGGTAGCGGGGTGGATACGCAGTATTTT

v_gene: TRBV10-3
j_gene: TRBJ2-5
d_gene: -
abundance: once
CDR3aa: CAISEGGQLVETQYF
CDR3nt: TGTGCCATCAGTGAAGGAGGACAGCTAGTAGAGACCCAGTACTTC

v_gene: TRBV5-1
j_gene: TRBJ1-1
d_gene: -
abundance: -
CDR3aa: CASSLAGGSSRPAEAFF
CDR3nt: TGCGCCAGCAGCTTGGCCGGCGGCAGCTCCCGGCCAGCTGAAGCTTTCTTT

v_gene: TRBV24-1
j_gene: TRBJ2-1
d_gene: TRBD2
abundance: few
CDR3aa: CATSDGSGGSYNEQFF
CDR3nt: TGTGCCACCAGTGATGGAAGCGGGGGCTCCTACAATGAGCAGTTCTTC